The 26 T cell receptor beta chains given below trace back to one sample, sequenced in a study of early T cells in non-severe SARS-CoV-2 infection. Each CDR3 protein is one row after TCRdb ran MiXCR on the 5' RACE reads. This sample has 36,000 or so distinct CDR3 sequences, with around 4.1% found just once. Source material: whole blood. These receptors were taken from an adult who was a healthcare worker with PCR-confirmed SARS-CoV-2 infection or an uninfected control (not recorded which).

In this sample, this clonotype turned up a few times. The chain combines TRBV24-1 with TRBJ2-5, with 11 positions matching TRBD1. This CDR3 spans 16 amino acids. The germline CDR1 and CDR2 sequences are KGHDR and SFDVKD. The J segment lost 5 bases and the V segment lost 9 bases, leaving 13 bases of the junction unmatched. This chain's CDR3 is CATAGQGAQRFETQYF. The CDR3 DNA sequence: TGTGCCACCGCAGGACAGGGGGCTCAAAGATTCGAGACCCAGTACTTC.

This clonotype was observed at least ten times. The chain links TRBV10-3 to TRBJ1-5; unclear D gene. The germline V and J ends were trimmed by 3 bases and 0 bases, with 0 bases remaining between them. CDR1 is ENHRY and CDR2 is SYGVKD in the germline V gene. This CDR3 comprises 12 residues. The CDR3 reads CAISDSNQPQHF. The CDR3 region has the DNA TGTGCCATCAGTGATAGCAATCAGCCCCAGCATTTT.

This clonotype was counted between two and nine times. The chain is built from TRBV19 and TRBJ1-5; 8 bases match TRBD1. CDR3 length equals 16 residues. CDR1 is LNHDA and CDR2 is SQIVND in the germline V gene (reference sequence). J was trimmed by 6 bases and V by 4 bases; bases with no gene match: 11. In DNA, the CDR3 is TGTGCCAGTAGTACCGGGACAGGCGGGTTTGTTCAGCCCCAGCATTTT. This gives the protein CASSTGTGGFVQPQHF.

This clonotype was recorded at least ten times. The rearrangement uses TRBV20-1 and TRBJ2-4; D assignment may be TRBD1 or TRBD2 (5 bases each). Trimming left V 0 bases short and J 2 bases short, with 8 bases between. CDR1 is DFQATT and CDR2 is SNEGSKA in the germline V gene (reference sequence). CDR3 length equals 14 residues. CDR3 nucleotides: TGCAGTGCTAGAGATGAGGGGACCAAAAACATTCAGTACTTC. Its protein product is CSARDEGTKNIQYF.

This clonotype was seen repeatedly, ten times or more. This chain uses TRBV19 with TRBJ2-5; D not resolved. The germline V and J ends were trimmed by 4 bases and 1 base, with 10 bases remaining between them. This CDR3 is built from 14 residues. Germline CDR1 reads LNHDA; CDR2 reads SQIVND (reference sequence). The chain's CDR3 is CASSTPGSQETQYF. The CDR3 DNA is TGTGCCAGTAGTACCCCCGGGTCCCAAGAGACCCAGTACTTC.

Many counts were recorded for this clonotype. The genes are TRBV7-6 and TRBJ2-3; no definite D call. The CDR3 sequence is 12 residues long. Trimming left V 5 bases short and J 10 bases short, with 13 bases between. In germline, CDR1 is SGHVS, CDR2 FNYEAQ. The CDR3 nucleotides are TGTGCCAGCAGCCAAAAGAGCAGCCCGCAGTATTTT. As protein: CASSQKSSPQYF.

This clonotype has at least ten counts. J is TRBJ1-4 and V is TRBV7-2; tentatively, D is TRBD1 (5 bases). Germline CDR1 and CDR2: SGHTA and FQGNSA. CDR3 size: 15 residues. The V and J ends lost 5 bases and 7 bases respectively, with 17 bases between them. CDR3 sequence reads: CASSPQKGPTEKLFF. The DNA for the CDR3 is TGTGCCAGCAGCCCCCAGAAGGGACCCACTGAAAAACTGTTTTTT.

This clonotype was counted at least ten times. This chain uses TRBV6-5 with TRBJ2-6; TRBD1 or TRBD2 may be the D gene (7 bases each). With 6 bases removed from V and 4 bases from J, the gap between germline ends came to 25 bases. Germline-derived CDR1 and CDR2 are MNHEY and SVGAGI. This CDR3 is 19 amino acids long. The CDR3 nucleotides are TGTGCCAGCAGCACCTGGGGAGGGGGCGCCTCTTCAGGGGCCAACGTCCTGACTTTC. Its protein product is CASSTWGGGASSGANVLTF.

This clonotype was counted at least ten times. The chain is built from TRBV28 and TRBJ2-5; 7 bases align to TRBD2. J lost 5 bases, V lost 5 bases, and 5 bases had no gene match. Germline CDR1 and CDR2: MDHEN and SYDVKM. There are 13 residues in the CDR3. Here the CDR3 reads CASSRSGGETQYF. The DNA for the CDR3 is TGTGCCAGCAGTCGGTCGGGGGGTGAGACCCAGTACTTC.

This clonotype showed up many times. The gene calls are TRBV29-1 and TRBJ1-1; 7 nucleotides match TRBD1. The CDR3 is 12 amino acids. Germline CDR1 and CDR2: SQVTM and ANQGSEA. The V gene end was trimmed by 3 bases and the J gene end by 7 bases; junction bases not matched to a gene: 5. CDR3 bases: TGCAGCGTTGACAGGGGGAGAGGTGAAGCTTTCTTT. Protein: CSVDRGRGEAFF. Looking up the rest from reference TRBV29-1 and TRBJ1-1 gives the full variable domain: SAVISQKPSRDICQRGTSLTIQCQVDSQVTMMFWYRQQPGQSLTLIATANQGSEATYESGFVIDKFPISRPNLTFSTLTVSNMSPEDSSIYLCSVDRGRGEAFFGQGTRLTVV.

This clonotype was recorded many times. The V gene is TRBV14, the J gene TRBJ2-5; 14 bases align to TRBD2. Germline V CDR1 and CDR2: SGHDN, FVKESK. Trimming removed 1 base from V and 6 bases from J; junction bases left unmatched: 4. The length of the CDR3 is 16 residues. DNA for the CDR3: TGTGCCAGCAGCCAAGGACTAGCGGGGGGGCCAAAGACCCAGTACTTC. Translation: CASSQGLAGGPKTQYF.

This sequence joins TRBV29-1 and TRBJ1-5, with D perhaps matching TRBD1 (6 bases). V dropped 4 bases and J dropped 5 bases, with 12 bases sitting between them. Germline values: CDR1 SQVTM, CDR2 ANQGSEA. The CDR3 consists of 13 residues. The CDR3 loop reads CSVARGTDQPQHF. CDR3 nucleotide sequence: TGCAGCGTTGCCAGGGGTACCGATCAGCCCCAGCATTTT.

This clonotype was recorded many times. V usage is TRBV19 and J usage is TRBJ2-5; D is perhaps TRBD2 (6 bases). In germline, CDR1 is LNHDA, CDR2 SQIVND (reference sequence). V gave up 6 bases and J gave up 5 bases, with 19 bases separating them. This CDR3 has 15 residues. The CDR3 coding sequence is TGTGCCAGTAGCCCTGACAGCCTCCGGGGGGAGACCCAGTACTTC. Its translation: CASSPDSLRGETQYF.

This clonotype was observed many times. The CDR3 loop reads CASSQRIAGWSEQYF. CDR3 DNA sequence: TGTGCCAGCAGTCAACGAATAGCGGGTTGGAGCGAGCAGTACTTC. The chain uses TRBV6-5 and TRBJ2-7; 7 bases map to TRBD2. CDR3 length equals 15 residues. V shed 5 bases and J 6 bases; nucleotides not matched to a gene: 13. Germline CDR1 is MNHEY and CDR2 is SVGAGI.

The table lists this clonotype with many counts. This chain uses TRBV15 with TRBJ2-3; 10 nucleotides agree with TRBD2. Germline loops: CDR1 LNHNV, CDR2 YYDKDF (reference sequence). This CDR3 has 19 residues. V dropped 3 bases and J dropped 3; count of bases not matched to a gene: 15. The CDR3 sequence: CATSSKPPLAGGRTDTQYF. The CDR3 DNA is TGTGCCACCAGCAGCAAACCCCCGTTAGCGGGGGGTAGGACAGATACGCAGTATTTT.

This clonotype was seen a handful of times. CDR3: CASSVGTSGTPYEQYF. CDR3 bases: TGCGCCAGCAGCGTAGGGACTAGCGGGACTCCCTACGAGCAGTACTTC. This rearrangement joins TRBV5-1 to TRBJ2-7, with 13 bases matching TRBD2. Unmatched junction bases numbered 6, after V lost 4 bases and J lost 2 bases. CDR3 length equals 16 residues. CDR1 is SGHRS and CDR2 is YFSETQ in the germline V gene.

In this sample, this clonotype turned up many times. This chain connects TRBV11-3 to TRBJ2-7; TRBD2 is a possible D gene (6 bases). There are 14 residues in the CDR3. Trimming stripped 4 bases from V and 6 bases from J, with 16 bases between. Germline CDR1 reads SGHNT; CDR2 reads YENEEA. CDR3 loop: CASSSSARDAEQYF. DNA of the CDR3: TGTGCCAGCAGCTCTAGCGCGCGAGACGCCGAGCAGTACTTC.

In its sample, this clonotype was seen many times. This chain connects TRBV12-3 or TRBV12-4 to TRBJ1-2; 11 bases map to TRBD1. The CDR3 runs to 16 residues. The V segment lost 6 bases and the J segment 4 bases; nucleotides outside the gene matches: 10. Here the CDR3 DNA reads TGTGCCAGCAGCCGGGACAGGGGGAGGTTAGGCTATGGCTACACCTTC. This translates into CASSRDRGRLGYGYTF.

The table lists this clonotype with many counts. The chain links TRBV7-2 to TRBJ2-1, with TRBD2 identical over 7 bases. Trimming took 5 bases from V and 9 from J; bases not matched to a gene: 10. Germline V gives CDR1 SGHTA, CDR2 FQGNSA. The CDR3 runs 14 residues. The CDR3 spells CASSPDPLAGEQFF. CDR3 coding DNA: TGTGCCAGCAGCCCAGACCCATTAGCGGGTGAGCAGTTCTTC.

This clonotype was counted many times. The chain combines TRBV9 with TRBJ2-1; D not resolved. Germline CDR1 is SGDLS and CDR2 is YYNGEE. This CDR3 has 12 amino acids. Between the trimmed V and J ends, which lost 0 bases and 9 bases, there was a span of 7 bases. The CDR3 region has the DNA TGTGCCAGCAGCGTAGTAGGTCGTGAGCAGTTCTTC. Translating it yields CASSVVGREQFF.

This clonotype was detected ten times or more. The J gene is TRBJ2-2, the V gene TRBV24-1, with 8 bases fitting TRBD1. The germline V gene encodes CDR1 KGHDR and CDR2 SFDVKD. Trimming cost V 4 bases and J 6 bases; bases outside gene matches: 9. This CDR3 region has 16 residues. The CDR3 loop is CATSDLWTGRAGELFF. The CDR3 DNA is TGTGCCACCAGTGACCTCTGGACAGGGCGGGCCGGGGAGCTGTTTTTT.

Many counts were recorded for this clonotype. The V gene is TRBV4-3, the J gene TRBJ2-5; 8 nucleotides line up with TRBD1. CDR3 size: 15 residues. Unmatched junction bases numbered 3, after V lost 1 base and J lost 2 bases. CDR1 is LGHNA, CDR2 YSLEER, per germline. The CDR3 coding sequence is TGCGCCAGCAGCCAAGGACAGGGGTGGCAAGAGACCCAGTACTTC. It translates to CASSQGQGWQETQYF.

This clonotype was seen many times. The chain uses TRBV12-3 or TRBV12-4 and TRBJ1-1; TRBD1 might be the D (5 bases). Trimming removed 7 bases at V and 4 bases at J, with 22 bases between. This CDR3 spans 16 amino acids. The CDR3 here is CASNPGGWGQGTEAFF. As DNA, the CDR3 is TGTGCCAGCAACCCGGGGGGATGGGGTCAGGGCACTGAAGCTTTCTTT.

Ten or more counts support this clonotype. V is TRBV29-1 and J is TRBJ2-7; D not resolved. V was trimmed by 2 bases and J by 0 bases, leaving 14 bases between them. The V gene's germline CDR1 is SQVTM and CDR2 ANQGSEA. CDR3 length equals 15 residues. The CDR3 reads CSVESGQDSSYEQYF. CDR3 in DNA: TGCAGCGTTGAATCTGGGCAGGATAGCTCCTACGAGCAGTACTTC.

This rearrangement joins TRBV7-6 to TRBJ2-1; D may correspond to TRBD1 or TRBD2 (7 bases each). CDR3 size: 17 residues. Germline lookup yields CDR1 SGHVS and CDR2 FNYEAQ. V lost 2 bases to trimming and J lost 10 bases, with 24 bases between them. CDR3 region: CASSLIRAGTVQWEQFF. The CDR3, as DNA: TGTGCCAGCAGCTTAATCCGAGCGGGGACAGTTCAATGGGAGCAGTTCTTC.

CDR3: CSALPIPGQGARFEETQYF. DNA for the CDR3: TGCAGTGCTCTACCCATTCCGGGACAGGGGGCGCGATTTGAAGAGACCCAGTACTTC. J is TRBJ2-5 and V is TRBV20-1; TRBD1 matches at 12 bases. The length of the CDR3 is 19 residues. Germline V CDR1 and CDR2: DFQATT, SNEGSKA (reference sequence). J gave up 3 bases and V 5 bases, and 19 bases lay outside the gene matches.